The next 5 T cell receptor beta chains were all read from a single sample in a study of T cells after somatic rescue of genetic block. The assay was immunoSEQ multiplex PCR, and TCRdb's table has in-frame clones only and misses some. This table has approximately 110,000 clones, over 80% appearing once. The sequenced material came from peripheral blood mononuclear cells (PBMCs). These receptors were obtained from a woman aged 18-29 years.

V usage is TRBV9 and J usage is TRBJ2-1; TRBD1 agrees at 9 bases. V was pared by 2 bases and J by 4 bases, with 10 bases of the junction left unmatched. This CDR3 spans 17 amino acids. Germline CDR1 is SGDLS and CDR2 is YYNGEE. The CDR3 nucleotides are TGTGCCAGCAGCGTCGATACACAGGGGGCGGCATACAATGAGCAGTTCTTC. Protein product: CASSVDTQGAAYNEQFF. Based on the CDR3 plus reference TRBV9 and TRBJ2-1, the full variable domain is DSGVTQTPKHLITATGQRVTLRCSPRSGDLSVYWYQQSLDQGLQFLIQYYNGEERAKGNILERFSAQQFPDLHSELNLSSLELGDSALYFCASSVDTQGAAYNEQFFGPGTRLTVL.

The chain is built from TRBV19 and TRBJ2-5, with TRBD2 matching over 8 bases. The CDR3 is 15 residues long. V shed 3 bases, J shed 5 bases, and the junction held 8 bases outside the gene matches. The V gene's germline CDR1 is LNHDA and CDR2 SQIVND (reference sequence). The CDR3, as DNA: TGTGCCAGTAGTATCGTCGGGGGGGGGCCTGAGACCCAGTACTTC. Protein product: CASSIVGGGPETQYF.

The rearrangement joins TRBV29-1 to TRBJ2-1, with D uncertain. V was trimmed by 8 bases and J by 1 base, leaving 15 bases between them. The CDR3 is 14 residues long. In germline, CDR1 is SQVTM, CDR2 ANQGSEA. The CDR3 sequence is CSPSVMGSYNEQFF. For the CDR3, the DNA is TGCAGCCCCTCGGTAATGGGGTCCTACAATGAGCAGTTCTTC.

V gene TRBV6-5 combines with J gene TRBJ1-2; no clear D. The CDR3 spans 11 residues. V was trimmed by 5 bases and J by 7 bases, leaving 8 bases between them. Per germline, CDR1 MNHEY and CDR2 SVGAGI. This chain's CDR3 is CASSGKGGYTF. CDR3 coding DNA: TGTGCCAGCAGTGGAAAAGGTGGCTACACCTTC.

The V and J genes are TRBV5-4 and TRBJ2-1, with D unresolved. V lost 5 bases, J lost 0 bases, and 12 bases lay in between. Germline V gene data show CDR1 as SGHNT and CDR2 as YYREEE (reference sequence). The CDR3 loop spans 15 amino acids. The chain's CDR3 is CASRPDEFSYNEQFF. The CDR3 DNA is TGTGCCAGCAGGCCGGACGAGTTCTCCTACAATGAGCAGTTCTTC.